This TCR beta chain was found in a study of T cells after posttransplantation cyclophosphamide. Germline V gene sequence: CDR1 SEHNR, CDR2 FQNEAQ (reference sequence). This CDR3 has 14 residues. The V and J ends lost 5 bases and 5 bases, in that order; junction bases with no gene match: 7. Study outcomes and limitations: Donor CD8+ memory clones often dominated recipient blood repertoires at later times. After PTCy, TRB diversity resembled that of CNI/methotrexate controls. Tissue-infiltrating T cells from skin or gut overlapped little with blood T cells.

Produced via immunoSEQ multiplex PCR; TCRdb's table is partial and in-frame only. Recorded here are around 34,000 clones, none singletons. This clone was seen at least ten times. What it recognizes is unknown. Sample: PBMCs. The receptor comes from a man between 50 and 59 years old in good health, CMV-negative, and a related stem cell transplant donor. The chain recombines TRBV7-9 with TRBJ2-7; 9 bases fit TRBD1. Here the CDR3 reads CASSTGQGTNEQYF. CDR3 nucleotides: TGTGCCAGCAGCACCGGACAGGGGACTAACGAGCAGTACTTC.